This TCR beta chain was recorded in a study of shared T cell receptors in the human thymus. The table came from immunoSEQ multiplex PCR; TCRdb's copy has only in-frame clones and leaves some out. This sample has roughly 700,000 clones, with approximately 90% found just once. This CDR3 contains 17 residues. Trimming cost V 5 bases and J 5 bases, with 25 bases left between them. Germline CDR1 reads MNHEY; CDR2 reads SMNVEV (reference sequence). These data were also reused for a study on human thymus T cells.

Sequencing was done on a sample of thymocytes. The rearrangement links TRBV27 to TRBJ2-7; D possibly corresponds to TRBD2 (7 bases). The source is a boy under two years old with a congenital heart defect. This chain's CDR3 is CASSLNEGGAGRDEQYF. DNA for the CDR3: TGTGCCAGCAGTCTAAACGAGGGGGGGGCAGGGCGCGACGAGCAGTACTTC.